The 25 T cell receptor beta chains below all came from one sample that was sequenced in a study of T cells generated in artificial thymic organoids. Reverse primers in the TRAC or TRBC constant regions drove separate semi-nested PCRs for TCRalpha and TCRbeta. TCRdb processed the 5' RACE reads anew with MiXCR; each CDR3 protein has one entry. The sample lists over 6,500 distinct CDR3 sequences; approximately 20% were seen once. Sequenced sample: naive CD8+ T cells from the thymus. The subset is: CD3+TCRalphabeta+CD8SP T cells; for blood, CD45RO-CCR7+ naive CD8+ T cells. All receptors come from a human donor who gave cord blood stem cells for thymic organoid culture, a cardiac surgery patient who gave postnatal thymus, or a blood donor (not recorded which).

This clonotype has at least ten counts. This rearrangement joins TRBV5-5 to TRBJ1-6; D unresolved. Germline CDR1 SGHKS, CDR2 YYEKEE (reference sequence). Trimming removed 4 bases from V and 0 bases from J, with 14 bases in between. This CDR3 spans 17 amino acids. This CDR3 is CASSKNGPSSYNSPLHF. For the CDR3, the DNA is TGTGCCAGCAGCAAAAATGGACCGAGCTCCTATAATTCACCCCTCCACTTT.

The chain couples TRBV7-9 to TRBJ2-5; 8 positions match TRBD1. The germline CDR1 and CDR2 sequences are SEHNR and FQNEAQ (reference sequence). Trimming at V came to 4 bases and at J to 1 base, leaving 11 bases not matched to a gene. This CDR3 spans 17 amino acids. The CDR3 DNA follows: TGTGCCAGCAGCTCGCCGACGGACAGGGCTATCCAAGAGACCCAGTACTTC. It translates to CASSSPTDRAIQETQYF. Variable domain in full (rest from reference TRBV7-9 and TRBJ2-5): DTGVSQNPRHKITKRGQNVTFRCDPISEHNRLYWYRQTLGQGPEFLTYFQNEAQLEKSRLLSDRFSAERPKGSFSTLEIQRTEQGDSAMYLCASSSPTDRAIQETQYFGPGTRLLVL.

This clonotype was seen ten or more times. This chain joins TRBV12-3 or TRBV12-4 and TRBJ1-5; D gene ambiguous. Deletions cut 3 bases from V and 5 bases from J, with 8 bases between. The CDR3 length is 13 residues. The CDR3: CASSLMVHQPQHF. DNA for the CDR3: TGTGCCAGCAGTTTGATGGTGCATCAGCCCCAGCATTTT.

By share, this clonotype ranks as medium-sized (0.01 to 0.1%). The chain links TRBV29-1 to TRBJ2-7; 7 positions agree with TRBD1. The trim removed 4 bases at V and 4 bases at J, leaving 4 bases unmatched. In germline, CDR1 is SQVTM, CDR2 ANQGSEA. This CDR3 is built from 12 residues. CDR3 in amino acids: CSVGDSEYEQYF. In nucleotides, the CDR3 is TGCAGCGTTGGGGACAGTGAGTACGAGCAGTACTTC.

Within the sample, this clonotype is medium-sized. The J gene is TRBJ2-6, the V gene TRBV5-1, with D perhaps TRBD2 (6 bases). The V gene's germline CDR1 is SGHRS and CDR2 YFSETQ. The length of the CDR3 is 15 residues. With 4 bases removed from V and 2 bases from J, the gap between germline ends came to 10 bases. CDR3 sequence (DNA): TGCGCCAGCAGCCGGGGGTGGGCTGGGGCCAACGTCCTGACTTTC. Translation gives CASSRGWAGANVLTF.

This clonotype rates as medium-sized (0.01 to 0.1%). V is TRBV29-1 and J is TRBJ2-5, with 10 bases matching TRBD1. V shed 0 bases, J shed 2 bases, and the junction held 9 bases outside the gene matches. The germline V gene has CDR1 SQVTM and CDR2 ANQGSEA. The CDR3 runs 17 residues. The CDR3 loop reads CSVEEGWTGGVQETQYF. CDR3 in DNA: TGCAGCGTTGAAGAAGGTTGGACAGGGGGGGTACAAGAGACCCAGTACTTC.

The rearrangement joins TRBV7-8 to TRBJ2-7, with TRBD1 matching over 10 bases. In germline, CDR1 is SGHVS, CDR2 FQNEAQ. V lost 2 bases, J lost 4 bases, and 8 bases stayed unmatched. This CDR3 region has 16 residues. The CDR3, as DNA: TGTGCCAGCAGCTTACGGGGGACAGGGGCTTCGTACGAGCAGTACTTC. It encodes CASSLRGTGASYEQYF.

In its sample, this clonotype is medium-sized. V and J are TRBV18 and TRBJ1-2, with D maybe TRBD1 (5 bases). Germline V gene lookup returns CDR1 KGHSH and CDR2 LQKENI. V was shortened by 3 bases and J by 6 bases, with 14 bases between the two germline ends. This CDR3 has 14 residues. The CDR3 DNA sequence: TGTGCCAGCTCACCGCTGGGACGGATCCATGGCTACACCTTC. It yields the protein CASSPLGRIHGYTF.

By share, this clonotype counts as medium-sized. This sequence joins TRBV10-3 and TRBJ1-1; no firm D call. V was shortened by 3 bases and J by 4 bases, with 12 bases between the two germline ends. This CDR3 spans 14 amino acids. Germline CDR1 ENHRY, CDR2 SYGVKD. The CDR3 spells CAISDPGRVTEAFF. The CDR3 region has the DNA TGTGCCATCAGTGACCCCGGACGGGTCACTGAAGCTTTCTTT.

This clonotype was detected only a few times. A read error may produce the germline difference seen at one junction end. The J gene is TRBJ2-7, the V gene TRBV29-1; TRBD1 matches 7 bases. The germline V gene encodes CDR1 SQVTM and CDR2 ANQGSEA. The CDR3 spans 10 residues. CDR3 residues: CSLHYGTVHF. For the CDR3, the DNA is TGCAGCTTACATTACGGGACAGTTCACTTC.

This clonotype was counted many times. This chain links TRBV28 with TRBJ2-5; the match to TRBD1 covers 8 bases. The CDR3 is 15 amino acids. The ends lost 1 base at V and 3 bases at J; junction bases unmatched: 4. The germline V gene has CDR1 MDHEN and CDR2 SYDVKM. The CDR3 region is CASSLFDRGKETQYF. CDR3 DNA: TGTGCCAGCAGTTTATTCGACAGGGGCAAAGAGACCCAGTACTTC.

By share of the sample, this clonotype is medium-sized (0.01 to 0.1%). The V and J genes are TRBV27 and TRBJ2-2; D might be TRBD1 or TRBD2, each matching 5 bases. The CDR3 covers 13 residues. Germline CDR1 is MNHEY and CDR2 is SMNVEV (reference sequence). Trimming pared 2 bases from V and 8 bases from J, leaving 9 bases between. CDR3 coding DNA: TGTGCCAGCAGTTTACGGGGACCGGGGGAGCTGTTTTTT. As protein: CASSLRGPGELFF.

By share of the sample, this clonotype is medium-sized. This sequence joins TRBV27 and TRBJ2-2; a weak D match, TRBD1 (5 bases). The CDR3 has 14 residues. Germline loops: CDR1 MNHEY, CDR2 SMNVEV (reference sequence). The ends were cut back, 7 bases at V and 4 bases at J, with 13 bases in the middle. CDR3: CASMGLSRTGELFF. The CDR3 nucleotides are TGTGCCAGCATGGGGCTCAGTCGCACCGGGGAGCTGTTTTTT.

By frequency in the sample, this clonotype is medium-sized. The rearrangement uses TRBV28 and TRBJ2-3; TRBD2 might be the D (6 bases). Germline V CDR1 and CDR2: MDHEN, SYDVKM. Trimming removed 8 bases at V and 1 base at J, with 16 bases between. The CDR3 loop spans 15 amino acids. For the CDR3, the DNA is TGTGCCAGCGCCCCGTATAGCGGAGGCACAGATACGCAGTATTTT. It codes for CASAPYSGGTDTQYF.

This clonotype is medium-sized (0.01 to 0.1%) in the sample. This chain joins TRBV7-2 and TRBJ2-1; D ambiguous. Trimming cost V 2 bases and J 8 bases, with 7 bases left between them. This CDR3 spans 12 amino acids. Germline V gives CDR1 SGHTA, CDR2 FQGNSA. CDR3 region: CASSLPRDEQFF. The CDR3 DNA reads as TGTGCCAGCAGCTTACCCCGAGATGAGCAGTTCTTC.

The chain has TRBV4-1 and TRBJ2-1, with D unresolved. This CDR3 contains 15 residues. Germline V gene data show CDR1 as MGHRA and CDR2 as YSYEKL. V lost 4 bases, J lost 2 bases, and 12 bases lay in between. The chain's CDR3 is CASSRTSSTYNEQFF. The CDR3 DNA follows: TGCGCCAGCAGCCGGACGAGCTCAACCTACAATGAGCAGTTCTTC.

This clonotype is medium-sized (0.01 to 0.1%). The genes are TRBV9 and TRBJ2-7, with TRBD2 matching over 9 bases. The CDR3 is 15 amino acids. Germline assignment: CDR1 SGDLS and CDR2 YYNGEE. V lost 4 bases and J lost 5; bases outside the gene matches: 10. The CDR3, as DNA: TGTGCCAGCAGCCCGGGACTAGCAGGAGTGGACGAGCAGTACTTC. This gives the protein CASSPGLAGVDEQYF.

Judged by abundance, this clonotype is medium-sized. The chain recombines TRBV28 with TRBJ2-2; unclear D gene. The CDR3 totals 13 residues. Trimming stripped 5 bases from V and 4 bases from J, with 8 bases between. The germline V gene encodes CDR1 MDHEN and CDR2 SYDVKM. This CDR3 reads CASSLGLTGELFF. CDR3 DNA: TGTGCCAGCAGTCTAGGTCTCACCGGGGAGCTGTTTTTT.

This clonotype is judged medium-sized. The J gene is TRBJ2-1, the V gene TRBV28; D possibly corresponds to TRBD1 (6 bases). The germline V and J ends were trimmed by 6 bases and 2 bases, with 23 bases remaining between them. The CDR3 length is 18 residues. Germline V CDR1 and CDR2: MDHEN, SYDVKM. In DNA form, the CDR3 reads TGTGCCAGCAGCCCTCGATCCTGGACAGCTAAGACCTACAATGAGCAGTTCTTC. It encodes CASSPRSWTAKTYNEQFF.

By share, this clonotype ranks as medium-sized (0.01 to 0.1%). This chain links TRBV6-1 with TRBJ2-7; the D is unclear. The V end lost 3 bases, the J end lost 4 bases, and 13 bases lay between the germline ends. The CDR3 has 14 residues. Germline-derived CDR1 and CDR2 are MNHNS and SASEGT. The CDR3 DNA reads as TGTGCCAGCAGTGACCATCTCCTTGAATACGAGCAGTACTTC. Protein product: CASSDHLLEYEQYF.

This clonotype was seen a few times. This chain uses TRBV15 with TRBJ2-1; 12 bases line up with TRBD2. The trim removed 1 base at V and 0 bases at J, leaving 10 bases unmatched. Germline CDR1 is LNHNV and CDR2 is YYDKDF (reference sequence). The CDR3 has 20 amino acids. Here the CDR3 DNA reads TGTGCCACCAGCAGAGGACCTACTAGCGGGAGGTTCCGCTCCTACAATGAGCAGTTCTTC. It encodes CATSRGPTSGRFRSYNEQFF.

Ten or more counts support this clonotype. V and J are TRBV12-5 and TRBJ1-2; TRBD1 is a possible D gene (5 bases). V shed 6 bases and J shed 4 bases, with 21 bases lying between them. Germline V lookup: CDR1 LGHNT, CDR2 FRNRAP. CDR3 length: 16 residues. For the CDR3, the DNA is TGTGCTAGTGGCCCTCCTCCAGGGATTCAGGCCTATGGCTACACCTTC. It specifies CASGPPPGIQAYGYTF. The full variable domain, in which reference TRBV12-5 and TRBJ1-2 provide the parts outside the CDR3, is DARVTQTPRHKVTEMGQEVTMRCQPILGHNTVFWYRQTMMQGLELLAYFRNRAPLDDSGMPKDRFSAEMPDATLATLKIQPSEPRDSAVYFCASGPPPGIQAYGYTFGSGTRLTVV.

This clonotype appeared many times. V and J are TRBV4-3 and TRBJ2-7; D unclear. CDR3 length: 17 residues. CDR1 is LGHNA and CDR2 is YSLEER in the germline V gene. With 0 bases removed from V and 2 bases from J, the gap between germline ends came to 17 bases. Here the CDR3 DNA reads TGCGCCAGCAGCCAAGATCGGTGGGTCTCCCATCCCTACGAGCAGTACTTC. Translated: CASSQDRWVSHPYEQYF.

By its share, this clonotype is medium-sized. This chain links TRBV4-1 with TRBJ2-5; unclear D gene. The V end lost 1 base, the J end lost 5 bases, and 11 bases lay between the germline ends. The V gene's germline CDR1 is MGHRA and CDR2 YSYEKL. This CDR3 has 14 residues. CDR3 region: CASSQGRQLETQYF. The CDR3, as DNA: TGCGCCAGCAGCCAAGGGCGGCAGTTGGAGACCCAGTACTTC.

In its sample, this clonotype was seen a few times. Since a much larger clone is just one base distant, this may be a read error. The V gene is TRBV4-1, the J gene TRBJ2-6; D not resolved. CDR3 size: 14 residues. The germline V gene has CDR1 MGHRA and CDR2 YSYEKL. The CDR3 DNA reads TGCGTCAGCAGCCCCGGGTCTGGGGCCAACGTCCTGACTTTC. It translates to CVSSPGSGANVLTF.